This entry lists 29 T cell receptor beta chains sequenced from one sample in a study of blood T cell repertoires in COVID-19. Repertoires were generated with immunoSEQ multiplex PCR, while TCRdb's copy carries only in-frame clones and drops some. The profile shows over 70,000 clones, about 91% of them singletons. The sample consisted of peripheral blood. Receptor source: a human donor with active COVID-19. The donor label of this sample is uncertain.

The chain employs TRBV28 and TRBJ1-2, with TRBD1 identical over 10 bases. V shed 10 bases and J 8 bases; nucleotides not matched to a gene: 16. Germline values: CDR1 MDHEN, CDR2 SYDVKM. The CDR3 is 15 residues long. DNA of the CDR3: TGTGCCACTAGTAAACCAACGGGACAGGGGATCGGCTACACCTTC. Protein: CATSKPTGQGIGYTF.

This rearrangement joins TRBV6-2 or TRBV6-3 to TRBJ2-7; maybe TRBD2 (6 bases). The germline CDR1 and CDR2 sequences are MNHEY and SVGEGT. The CDR3 contains 14 residues. The V end lost 5 bases, the J end lost 3 bases, and 14 bases lay between the germline ends. The CDR3 nucleotides are TGTGCCAGCAGTCCCCCTATGGGGGGCTACGAGCAGTACTTC. Translating gives CASSPPMGGYEQYF.

The chain carries TRBV19 and TRBJ1-1, with 8 bases identical to TRBD1. CDR1 and CDR2 (germline): LNHDA, SQIVND (reference sequence). This CDR3 has 14 residues. V dropped 4 bases and J dropped 3; count of bases not matched to a gene: 4. CDR3 in amino acids: CASSTSTGDTEAFF. DNA of the CDR3: TGTGCCAGTAGTACCTCGACAGGGGACACTGAAGCTTTCTTT.

This clone was observed once. The chain couples TRBV5-4 to TRBJ2-4, with D unclear. The germline V gene encodes CDR1 SGHNT and CDR2 YYREEE (reference sequence). The CDR3 totals 14 residues. V lost 2 bases to trimming and J lost 5 bases, with 11 bases between them. The CDR3 nucleotides read TGTGCCAGCAGCTTATCCGCGGCAGAAAACATTCAGTACTTC. Its translation: CASSLSAAENIQYF.

The chain links TRBV6-6 to TRBJ2-3; 10 bases are shared with TRBD2. Germline V CDR1 and CDR2: MNHNY, SVGAGI (reference sequence). CDR3 size: 14 residues. Trimming at V came to 6 bases and at J to 0 bases, leaving 0 bases not matched to a gene. The CDR3 reads CASRAGGSTDTQYF. The CDR3 bases are TGTGCCAGCAGAGCGGGGGGGAGCACAGATACGCAGTATTTT.

This rearrangement joins TRBV21-1 to TRBJ2-7; the D call in the table, TRBD2, was not verified against the DNA. TRBV21-1 is a listed pseudogene. This CDR3 is 10 amino acids long. Here the CDR3 reads CASSNSRQYF. CDR3 coding DNA: TGTGCCAGCAGCAACTCCCGGCAGTACTTC.

The chain recombines TRBV6-6 with TRBJ2-1; 8 bases fit TRBD2. Germline V lookup: CDR1 MNHNY, CDR2 SVGAGI (reference sequence). This CDR3 region has 16 residues. V dropped 5 bases and J dropped 7; count of bases not matched to a gene: 13. This chain's CDR3 is CASSPHPAGGPNEQFF. The DNA of the CDR3 is TGTGCCAGCAGTCCACACCCCGCGGGGGGCCCTAATGAGCAGTTCTTC.

The chain joins TRBV5-1 to TRBJ2-1; 10 bases fit TRBD2. After removal of 4 bases from V and 3 bases from J, the junction contained 4 bases not matched to a gene. CDR1 and CDR2 (germline): SGHRS, YFSETQ. The CDR3 spans 15 residues. Written as DNA, the CDR3 is TGCGCCAGCAGCGCAAGCGGGGGGGACTACAATGAGCAGTTCTTC. Protein product: CASSASGGDYNEQFF.

V gene TRBV5-1 combines with J gene TRBJ2-1, with a possible D match to TRBD1 (5 bases). The CDR3 is 13 amino acids. V was trimmed by 3 bases and J by 4 bases, leaving 8 bases between them. Germline CDR1 reads SGHRS; CDR2 reads YFSETQ. The CDR3 nucleotides read TGCGCCAGCAGCTCTGACAGATACAATGAGCAGTTCTTC. Its translation is CASSSDRYNEQFF.

The chain recombines TRBV27 with TRBJ2-7; a weak D match, TRBD1 (6 bases). Trimming cost V 4 bases and J 1 base, with 11 bases left between them. Germline CDR1 is MNHEY and CDR2 is SMNVEV (reference sequence). This CDR3 is 14 amino acids long. This CDR3 reads CASSSWDTSYEQYF. The CDR3 DNA is TGTGCCAGCAGTTCCTGGGACACTTCCTACGAGCAGTACTTC.

J is TRBJ2-6 and V is TRBV6-4; D is possibly TRBD1 (5 bases). With 2 bases removed from V and 0 bases from J, the gap between germline ends came to 11 bases. This CDR3 has 17 residues. Germline V gene data show CDR1 as MRHNA and CDR2 as SNTAGT. CDR3 residues: CASSDRGRLSGANVLTF. DNA for the CDR3: TGTGCCAGCAGTGACAGGGGAAGACTCTCTGGGGCCAACGTCCTGACTTTC.

This clone was recorded once. The chain recombines TRBV5-1 with TRBJ2-1; weak D call: TRBD2 (6 bases). Trimming shortened V by 1 base and J by 4 bases, and 12 bases separated the two germline ends. In germline, CDR1 is SGHRS, CDR2 YFSETQ. The CDR3 sequence is 15 residues long. CDR3 nucleotides: TGCGCCAGCAGCTTGTTGTCCCGGGGGTACAATGAGCAGTTCTTC. This translates into CASSLLSRGYNEQFF. Complete variable domain (other parts from reference TRBV5-1 and TRBJ2-1): KAGVTQTPRYLIKTRGQQVTLSCSPISGHRSVSWYQQTPGQGLQFLFEYFSETQRNKGNFPGRFSGRQFSNSRSEMNVSTLELGDSALYLCASSLLSRGYNEQFFGPGTRLTVL.

The V gene is TRBV28, the J gene TRBJ1-2; 7 positions match TRBD1. The V gene end was trimmed by 2 bases and the J gene end by 8 bases; junction bases not matched to a gene: 5. The CDR3 totals 13 residues. Germline CDR1 is MDHEN and CDR2 is SYDVKM. This CDR3 reads CASSLGDRVGYTF. The CDR3 DNA reads as TGTGCCAGCAGTTTAGGAGACAGGGTGGGCTACACCTTC.

The CDR3 loop reads CASSKRTGGNSPLHF. As DNA, the CDR3 is TGTGCCAGCAGCAAAAGGACAGGGGGTAATTCACCCCTCCACTTT. The V and J genes are TRBV7-2 and TRBJ1-6; 10 bases map to TRBD1. J lost 6 bases, V lost 5 bases, and 4 bases had no gene match. The CDR3 loop spans 15 amino acids. The germline gives CDR1 SGHTA, CDR2 FQGNSA.

Only one count was recorded for this clone. The V call is TRBV13, the J call TRBJ2-2; D remains unclear. Trimming removed 1 base at V and 1 base at J, with 4 bases between. Germline V lookup: CDR1 PRHDT, CDR2 FYEKMQ (reference sequence). This CDR3 is built from 14 residues. CDR3: CASSLAVNTGELFF. DNA for the CDR3: TGTGCCAGCAGCTTAGCCGTGAACACCGGGGAGCTGTTTTTT. The complete variable domain, with remaining parts taken from reference TRBV13 and TRBJ2-2, reads AAGVIQSPRHLIKEKRETATLKCYPIPRHDTVYWYQQGPGQDPQFLISFYEKMQSDKGSIPDRFSAQQFSDYHSELNMSSLELGDSALYFCASSLAVNTGELFFGEGSRLTVL.

The chain joins TRBV7-9 to TRBJ2-3; the D is unclear. There are 15 residues in the CDR3. In germline, CDR1 is SEHNR, CDR2 FQNEAQ (reference sequence). Deletions cut 0 bases from V and 2 bases from J, with 9 bases between. CDR3 in amino acids: CASSLAGSNTDTQYF. In DNA, the CDR3 is TGTGCCAGCAGCTTAGCGGGCTCTAACACAGATACGCAGTATTTT.

The V call is TRBV27, the J call TRBJ1-2; 10 positions match TRBD1. V shed 0 bases and J 7 bases; nucleotides not matched to a gene: 11. The length of the CDR3 is 17 residues. In germline, CDR1 is MNHEY, CDR2 SMNVEV (reference sequence). CDR3 in DNA: TGTGCCAGCAGTTTATCGTCGTCAGGGACAGGGGTTCGTGGCTACACCTTC. Its protein product is CASSLSSSGTGVRGYTF.

The chain carries TRBV4-2 and TRBJ1-6, with TRBD1 matching over 9 bases. V shed 6 bases, J shed 8 bases, and the junction held 8 bases outside the gene matches. The CDR3 has 15 amino acids. Per germline, CDR1 LGHNA and CDR2 YNFKEQ. The CDR3 loop is CASSSPGQGYSPLHF. Here the CDR3 DNA reads TGTGCCAGCAGTTCACCGGGACAGGGCTATTCACCCCTCCACTTT.

The chain is built from TRBV10-3 and TRBJ1-1; no clear D. Trimming stripped 7 bases from V and 1 base from J, with 10 bases between. The CDR3 covers 13 residues. Germline CDR1 reads ENHRY; CDR2 reads SYGVKD. The CDR3 protein is CAIMAGENTEAFF. DNA of the CDR3: TGTGCCATCATGGCCGGGGAGAACACTGAAGCTTTCTTT.

V usage is TRBV3-1 (or the pseudogene TRBV3-2) and J usage is TRBJ1-1; TRBD1 matches at 7 bases. CDR1 LGHDT and CDR2 YNNKEL come from the germline V gene (reference sequence). The CDR3 is 15 amino acids. V shed 0 bases, J shed 8 bases, and the junction held 9 bases outside the gene matches. The CDR3 is CASSQEETGWEEAFF. For the CDR3, the DNA is TGTGCCAGCAGCCAAGAAGAGACAGGGTGGGAGGAAGCTTTCTTT.

The rearrangement uses TRBV5-1 and TRBJ2-2; D unclear. Germline CDR1 SGHRS, CDR2 YFSETQ. This CDR3 is built from 14 residues. Trimming removed 7 bases from V and 1 base from J, with 11 bases in between. DNA for the CDR3: TGCGCCAGCTTCGACACCGGGAACACCGGGGAGCTGTTTTTT. Translated: CASFDTGNTGELFF.

This clone was seen once. The J gene is TRBJ2-5, the V gene TRBV4-1; the match to TRBD2 covers 8 bases. The CDR3 contains 15 residues. The trim removed 4 bases at V and 3 bases at J, leaving 7 bases unmatched. Germline assignment: CDR1 MGHRA and CDR2 YSYEKL. The CDR3 region is CASSPGGAGKETQYF. CDR3 coding DNA: TGCGCCAGCAGCCCGGGGGGGGCAGGAAAAGAGACCCAGTACTTC.

This chain uses TRBV4-2 with TRBJ1-5; no clear D. Trimming stripped 0 bases from V and 7 bases from J, with 10 bases between. This CDR3 has 14 amino acids. Per germline, CDR1 LGHNA and CDR2 YNFKEQ. This CDR3 reads CASSQDRGSQPQHF. The CDR3 bases are TGTGCCAGCAGCCAAGACCGGGGATCCCAGCCCCAGCATTTT.

This chain connects TRBV9 to TRBJ1-2, with D perhaps TRBD1 (5 bases). The V gene lost 3 bases and the J gene lost 5 bases, with 14 bases spanning the gap. From germline, CDR1 is SGDLS and CDR2 YYNGEE. The CDR3 runs 14 residues. CDR3 DNA: TGTGCCAGCAGCGGGGGGGAGACAGTTTATGGCTACACCTTC. The encoded protein is CASSGGETVYGYTF. The whole variable domain, filled in from reference TRBV9 and TRBJ1-2, reads DSGVTQTPKHLITATGQRVTLRCSPRSGDLSVYWYQQSLDQGLQFLIQYYNGEERAKGNILERFSAQQFPDLHSELNLSSLELGDSALYFCASSGGETVYGYTFGSGTRLTVV.

The chain couples TRBV19 to TRBJ1-5; D is uncertain. The germline CDR1 and CDR2 sequences are LNHDA and SQIVND (reference sequence). Trimming shortened V by 9 bases and J by 0 bases, and 12 bases separated the two germline ends. This CDR3 spans 14 amino acids. The CDR3 region has the DNA TGTGCCAGCGAAAACTTGAATAGCAATCAGCCCCAGCATTTT. Its translation: CASENLNSNQPQHF.

This chain joins TRBV7-9 and TRBJ2-5, with a possible D match to TRBD2 (5 bases). V lost 5 bases and J lost 4, with 17 bases in between. The length of the CDR3 is 15 residues. Germline CDR1 is SEHNR and CDR2 is FQNEAQ (reference sequence). The CDR3 sequence: CASSAPPLGGETQYF. The CDR3 DNA reads as TGTGCCAGCAGCGCCCCCCCCCTAGGAGGAGAGACCCAGTACTTC.

This sequence joins TRBV10-3 and TRBJ1-1, with D tentatively TRBD1 (5 bases). The germline CDR1 and CDR2 sequences are ENHRY and SYGVKD. V shed 8 bases and J shed 6 bases, with 10 bases lying between them. The CDR3 totals 11 residues. In DNA, the CDR3 is TGTGCCATCGGTTGGGGGGCTGAAGCTTTCTTT. Translation gives CAIGWGAEAFF.

The chain carries TRBV7-6 and TRBJ1-6, with 8 bases matching TRBD1. V shed 5 bases, J shed 0 bases, and the junction held 6 bases outside the gene matches. The CDR3 covers 17 residues. Germline assignment: CDR1 SGHVS and CDR2 FNYEAQ. The CDR3 reads CASSRSGGGSYNSPLHF. In DNA form, the CDR3 reads TGTGCCAGCAGCCGATCAGGGGGCGGCTCCTATAATTCACCCCTCCACTTT.

The chain employs TRBV5-1 and TRBJ2-7, with D possibly matching TRBD2 (5 bases). CDR1 and CDR2 (germline): SGHRS, YFSETQ. V lost 0 bases and J 1 base, leaving 11 bases between the germline ends. This CDR3 has 15 residues. The CDR3 DNA reads as TGCGCCAGCAGCTTGGGGGATCCGGGGTCCTACGAGCAGTACTTC. Protein sequence: CASSLGDPGSYEQYF.